The rows below give T cell receptor beta chains drawn from one sample of a study of blood T cells in healthy people across ages. MiXCR, run by TCRdb on the 5' RACE reads, gives a single entry per CDR3 protein. There are around 1,900,000 distinct CDR3 sequences in the sample; around 42% occur only once, and more than 20% lies in the top ten. Material: blood. Receptors originate from a human donor in good health. Both conserved end residues are trimmed from each CDR3. Each record gives: V gene, CDR3 length, CDR3 protein.

TRBV14 10 ASSQGQNIQY
TRBV11-1 13 ASSPNTGGVGGYT
TRBV7-2 9 ASSFYDTQY
TRBV7-8 10 ASSIPSNEQF
TRBV7-2 14 ASSLGLAGGIDTQY
TRBV6-4 11 ASSDSATGRAF
TRBV29-1 11 SGSSGVGGEQF
TRBV5-1 15 ASSLATSGGLTDEQF
TRBV20-1 12 SAARTASTDTQY
TRBV5-1 12 ASSVTAGNQPQH
TRBV20-1 9 SASGQDGYT
TRBV12-3/TRBV12-4 12 ASSSGSPTDTQY
TRBV20-1 13 SAPKIGLIYNEQF
TRBV14 11 ASSPTNTGGYT
TRBV7-3 12 ASSLTHQGNEQY
TRBV12-3/TRBV12-4 12 ASSEDRSIDEQL